This is a list of T cell receptor beta chains from one sample in a study of blood T cells in healthy people across ages. In TCRdb, the 5' RACE reads were re-called with MiXCR into one record per CDR3 protein. The sample yields more than 900,000 distinct CDR3 sequences, about 25% seen once. In addition, the sample was reused for a study of T cells of mothers and their children.

Sequenced material: blood. These receptors came from a girl aged 2-10 years in good health. Each CDR3 is given with its conserved first and last residue. The D gene is left open where the match is weak. Rows may omit the clone size; those that give it use once, few, many or a size class.

V gene: TRBV5-5
clone size: few
D gene: .
CDR3 length: 13
J gene: TRBJ1-2
CDR3 DNA: TGTGCCAGCAGCTTGTACAGGAACTATGGCTACACCTTC
CDR3 protein: CASSLYRNYGYTF

V gene: TRBV7-2
clone size: .
D gene: TRBD2
CDR3 length: 17
J gene: TRBJ2-5
CDR3 DNA: TGTGCCAGCAGCTTAGTGTCCCTAGCGGGGGCAGGGGAGACCCAGTACTTC
CDR3 protein: CASSLVSLAGAGETQYF

V gene: TRBV24-1
clone size: .
D gene: .
CDR3 length: 13
J gene: TRBJ2-7
CDR3 DNA: TGTGCCACCAGTGACAAGTTTAGGGCGGCGCAGTACTTC
CDR3 protein: CATSDKFRAAQYF

V gene: TRBV29-1
clone size: few
D gene: TRBD2
CDR3 length: 12
J gene: TRBJ2-4
CDR3 DNA: TGCAGCGTGAACTACGGTAGCGGGAGTCAGTACTTC
CDR3 protein: CSVNYGSGSQYF

V gene: TRBV5-1
clone size: few
D gene: .
CDR3 length: 15
J gene: TRBJ2-5
CDR3 DNA: TGCGCCAGCAGCTTGGGTGGGACGAATCAAGAGACCCAGTACTTC
CDR3 protein: CASSLGGTNQETQYF

V gene: TRBV5-1
clone size: .
D gene: .
CDR3 length: 16
J gene: TRBJ1-5
CDR3 DNA: TGCGCCAGCAGCTTGGGGCCGGGGGTAGGCAATCAGCCCCAGCATTTT
CDR3 protein: CASSLGPGVGNQPQHF

V gene: TRBV28
clone size: .
D gene: TRBD1
CDR3 length: 14
J gene: TRBJ2-7
CDR3 DNA: TGTGCCAGCAGTATCCTGACAGGGTCCTACGAGCAGTACTTC
CDR3 protein: CASSILTGSYEQYF

V gene: TRBV20-1
clone size: .
D gene: .
CDR3 length: 13
J gene: TRBJ2-3
CDR3 DNA: TGCAGTGCTAGAAAGGGAGAATCAGATACGCAGTATTTT
CDR3 protein: CSARKGESDTQYF

V gene: TRBV12-3/TRBV12-4
clone size: .
D gene: .
CDR3 length: 14
J gene: TRBJ2-1
CDR3 DNA: TGTGCCAGCAGGGCCGCTAGGGGAGGCAATGAGCAGTTCTTC
CDR3 protein: CASRAARGGNEQFF

V gene: TRBV29-1
clone size: .
D gene: .
CDR3 length: 12
J gene: TRBJ1-5
CDR3 DNA: TGCAGCGTTGGATATAGCAATCAGCCCCAGCATTTT
CDR3 protein: CSVGYSNQPQHF

V gene: TRBV28
clone size: .
D gene: .
CDR3 length: 14
J gene: TRBJ2-5
CDR3 DNA: TGTGCCAGCACTAAAGGGAGTTTGCAAGAGACCCAGTACTTC
CDR3 protein: CASTKGSLQETQYF

V gene: TRBV5-1
clone size: .
D gene: .
CDR3 length: 12
J gene: TRBJ2-3
CDR3 DNA: TGCGCCAGCAGCTTTTCCTACGATACGCAGTATTTT
CDR3 protein: CASSFSYDTQYF

V gene: TRBV5-1
clone size: few
D gene: TRBD1
CDR3 length: 14
J gene: TRBJ1-2
CDR3 DNA: TGCGCCAGCAGCTTAGACACAGGGGGCAATGGCTACACCTTC
CDR3 protein: CASSLDTGGNGYTF

V gene: TRBV20-1
clone size: .
D gene: .
CDR3 length: 11
J gene: TRBJ2-7
CDR3 DNA: TGCAGTGCTGGACAGAACTACGAGCAGTACTTC
CDR3 protein: CSAGQNYEQYF

V gene: TRBV28
clone size: .
D gene: .
CDR3 length: 13
J gene: TRBJ2-1
CDR3 DNA: TGTGCCAGCAGTTCAGCCCGAATAGGTGAGCAGTTCTTC
CDR3 protein: CASSSARIGEQFF

V gene: TRBV27
clone size: few
D gene: .
CDR3 length: 14
J gene: TRBJ1-6
CDR3 DNA: TGTGCCAGCAGTTTAAAGGGATTTAATTCACCCCTCCACTTT
CDR3 protein: CASSLKGFNSPLHF

V gene: TRBV10-3
clone size: .
D gene: .
CDR3 length: 11
J gene: TRBJ2-7
CDR3 DNA: TGTGCCATCTCAGGGAGCTACGAGCAGTACTTC
CDR3 protein: CAISGSYEQYF

V gene: TRBV4-1
clone size: .
D gene: .
CDR3 length: 15
J gene: TRBJ2-7
CDR3 DNA: TGCGCCAGCAGCCAAGATACGGGGGTTGGAATCGAGCAGTACTTC
CDR3 protein: CASSQDTGVGIEQYF

V gene: TRBV7-2
clone size: .
D gene: .
CDR3 length: 15
J gene: TRBJ2-1
CDR3 DNA: TGTGCCAGCAGCTTAGCTTACCCAGGGGTCGGGGAGCAGTTCTTC
CDR3 protein: CASSLAYPGVGEQFF